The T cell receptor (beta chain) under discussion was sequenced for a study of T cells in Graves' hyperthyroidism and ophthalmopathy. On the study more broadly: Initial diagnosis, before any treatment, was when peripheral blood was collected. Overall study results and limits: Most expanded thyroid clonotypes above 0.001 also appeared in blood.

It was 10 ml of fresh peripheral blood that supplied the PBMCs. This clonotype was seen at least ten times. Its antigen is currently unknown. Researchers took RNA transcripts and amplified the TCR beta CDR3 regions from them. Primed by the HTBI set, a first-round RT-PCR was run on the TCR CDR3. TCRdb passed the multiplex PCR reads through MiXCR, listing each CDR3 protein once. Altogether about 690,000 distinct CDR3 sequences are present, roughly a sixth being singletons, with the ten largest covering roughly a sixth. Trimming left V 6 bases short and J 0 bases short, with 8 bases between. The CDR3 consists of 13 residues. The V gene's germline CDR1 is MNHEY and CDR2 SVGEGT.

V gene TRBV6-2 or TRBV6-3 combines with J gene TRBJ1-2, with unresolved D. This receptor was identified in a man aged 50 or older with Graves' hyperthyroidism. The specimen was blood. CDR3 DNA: TGTGCCAGCAGCGCCGGTCCTAACTATGGCTACACCTTC. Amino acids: CASSAGPNYGYTF.